The rows below give T cell receptor beta chains drawn from one sample of a study of T cell responses to AZD1222 COVID-19 vaccine. The assay was immunoSEQ multiplex PCR, and TCRdb's table has in-frame clones only and misses some. Here the sample spans about 88,000 clones, approximately 91% being singletons. This sample comprised peripheral blood, obtained on day 0 of AZD1222 vaccination. These receptors were taken from an adult in good health. Both conserved end residues are part of each CDR3. Fields, in order: V gene, J gene, clone size, D gene, CDR3 DNA, CDR3 protein. A D gene is named only where the DNA matches it firmly. Clone size appears in some rows only: once, few, many, or a class for an expanded clone.

v_call: TRBV25-1; j_call: TRBJ1-3; clone_size: .; d_call: .; cdr3_nt: TGTGCCAGCAGGGGAGACAGTCACTCTGGAAACACCATATATTTT; cdr3_aa: CASRGDSHSGNTIYF
v_call: TRBV6-1; j_call: TRBJ2-3; clone_size: .; d_call: .; cdr3_nt: TGTGCCAGCAGTGAGGTATGGGCAGTTCCAAGCACAGATACGCAGTATTTT; cdr3_aa: CASSEVWAVPSTDTQYF
v_call: TRBV29-1; j_call: TRBJ1-2; clone_size: .; d_call: .; cdr3_nt: TGCAGCGTAAACGTGATCGGGGTTGGCTACACCTTC; cdr3_aa: CSVNVIGVGYTF
v_call: TRBV19; j_call: TRBJ2-5; clone_size: .; d_call: TRBD1; cdr3_nt: TGTGCCAGTAGTATAGGAGGACAGGGGGCGAGACTCAAGCAAGAGACCCAGTACTTC; cdr3_aa: CASSIGGQGARLKQETQYF
v_call: TRBV3-1/TRBV3-2; j_call: TRBJ1-2; clone_size: .; d_call: .; cdr3_nt: TGTGCCAGCAGCCAAGATTTGGGCAGCGACTATGGCTACACCTTC; cdr3_aa: CASSQDLGSDYGYTF
v_call: TRBV5-1; j_call: TRBJ2-5; clone_size: .; d_call: TRBD2; cdr3_nt: TGCGCCAGCAGCTTTAGCGGGGGAGAGACCCAGTACTTC; cdr3_aa: CASSFSGGETQYF
v_call: TRBV12-5; j_call: TRBJ1-3; clone_size: .; d_call: .; cdr3_nt: TGTGCTAGTGGTTCCGATACCGCCTCTGGAAACACCATATATTTT; cdr3_aa: CASGSDTASGNTIYF
v_call: TRBV30; j_call: TRBJ2-7; clone_size: .; d_call: TRBD1; cdr3_nt: TGTGCCTGGAGTGTACAAGGCAGGGGGCGAGAGCAGTACTTC; cdr3_aa: CAWSVQGRGREQYF
v_call: TRBV7-3; j_call: TRBJ1-1; clone_size: .; d_call: .; cdr3_nt: TGTGCCAGCAGCTCCTGGGGCAGGCCGGGGGAAGCTTTCTTT; cdr3_aa: CASSSWGRPGEAFF
v_call: TRBV2; j_call: TRBJ1-1; clone_size: .; d_call: TRBD1; cdr3_nt: TGTGCCAGCAGTGGGGACAGATATAACACTGAAGCTTTCTTT; cdr3_aa: CASSGDRYNTEAFF
v_call: TRBV5-1; j_call: TRBJ2-5; clone_size: .; d_call: .; cdr3_nt: TGCGCCAGCAGCCTTCAGGCGCCCCAAGAGACCCAGTACTTC; cdr3_aa: CASSLQAPQETQYF
v_call: TRBV10-3; j_call: TRBJ1-3; clone_size: .; d_call: .; cdr3_nt: TGTGCCATCACGGCGGGGGTGGGAAACACCATATATTTT; cdr3_aa: CAITAGVGNTIYF
v_call: TRBV6-2/TRBV6-3; j_call: TRBJ1-2; clone_size: .; d_call: .; cdr3_nt: TGTGCCAGCAGTCCAGGGGATTTTTATGGCTACACCTTC; cdr3_aa: CASSPGDFYGYTF
v_call: TRBV10-1; j_call: TRBJ1-4; clone_size: .; d_call: .; cdr3_nt: TGCGCCAGCATTAAGAGGACGTTTTTT; cdr3_aa: CASIKRTFF
v_call: TRBV19; j_call: TRBJ1-5; clone_size: .; d_call: TRBD1; cdr3_nt: TGTGCCAGTAGTATATGGGGACAGGGAGGTAGCAATCAGCCCCAGCATTTT; cdr3_aa: CASSIWGQGGSNQPQHF
v_call: TRBV19; j_call: TRBJ1-4; clone_size: .; d_call: .; cdr3_nt: TGTGCCAGTAGCGACACAGGAACCTATAATGAAAAACTGTTTTTT; cdr3_aa: CASSDTGTYNEKLFF
v_call: TRBV2; j_call: TRBJ1-6; clone_size: .; d_call: .; cdr3_nt: TGTGCCAGCAGACCGGGACCGAGCTCCTATAATTCACCCCTCCACTTT; cdr3_aa: CASRPGPSSYNSPLHF
v_call: TRBV5-4; j_call: TRBJ1-5; clone_size: .; d_call: .; cdr3_nt: TGTGCCAGCAGCGCCGGGACGGACCGAGATTCGCCCCAGCATTTT; cdr3_aa: CASSAGTDRDSPQHF
v_call: TRBV19; j_call: TRBJ1-1; clone_size: .; d_call: .; cdr3_nt: TGTGCCAGTAGTATGGGGGGGCCGGGGAACACTGAAGCTTTCTTT; cdr3_aa: CASSMGGPGNTEAFF
v_call: TRBV16; j_call: TRBJ2-7; clone_size: .; d_call: .; cdr3_nt: TGTGCCAGCGCAGGAGGAGACAGAGCCTACGAGCAGTACTTC; cdr3_aa: CASAGGDRAYEQYF
v_call: TRBV6-5; j_call: TRBJ2-5; clone_size: .; d_call: .; cdr3_nt: TGTGCCAGCTCGTGGGACTCGGAAGAGACCCAGTACTTC; cdr3_aa: CASSWDSEETQYF
v_call: TRBV2; j_call: TRBJ2-1; clone_size: .; d_call: .; cdr3_nt: TGTGCCAGCAGTGAACCGGGCAATGAGCAGTTCTTC; cdr3_aa: CASSEPGNEQFF
v_call: TRBV5-6; j_call: TRBJ1-2; clone_size: .; d_call: .; cdr3_nt: TGTGCCAGCAGCTTCAGTCGGCGCGCGGAGGGCTACACCTTC; cdr3_aa: CASSFSRRAEGYTF
v_call: TRBV2; j_call: TRBJ1-6; clone_size: .; d_call: .; cdr3_nt: TGTGCCAGCACCGGGACGCCAAATTCACCCCTCCACTTT; cdr3_aa: CASTGTPNSPLHF
v_call: TRBV7-6; j_call: TRBJ2-3; clone_size: .; d_call: .; cdr3_nt: TGTGCCAGCAGCCGTAACAGGGGGGGAGATACGCAGTATTTT; cdr3_aa: CASSRNRGGDTQYF
v_call: TRBV6-6; j_call: TRBJ2-7; clone_size: .; d_call: .; cdr3_nt: TGTGCCAGCAGTTACGAGTTAGCCCCCAGCGAGCAGTACTTC; cdr3_aa: CASSYELAPSEQYF
v_call: TRBV28; j_call: TRBJ2-3; clone_size: .; d_call: TRBD2; cdr3_nt: TGTGCCAGCAGCCCAACAGCGGGGGCCGCAGATACGCAGTATTTT; cdr3_aa: CASSPTAGAADTQYF
v_call: TRBV12-3/TRBV12-4; j_call: TRBJ1-5; clone_size: .; d_call: .; cdr3_nt: TGTGCCAGCAGTCTGACCGCTCAGCCCCAGCATTTT; cdr3_aa: CASSLTAQPQHF
v_call: TRBV9; j_call: TRBJ1-2; clone_size: .; d_call: TRBD1; cdr3_nt: TGTGCCAGCAGCGGACAGACAGGGGGTGCCTATGGCTACACCTTC; cdr3_aa: CASSGQTGGAYGYTF
v_call: TRBV7-2; j_call: TRBJ2-3; clone_size: .; d_call: TRBD2; cdr3_nt: TGTGCCAGCAGCGCCACTAGCGGGGGGGCGATTGTGGCAGATACGCAGTATTTT; cdr3_aa: CASSATSGGAIVADTQYF
v_call: TRBV19; j_call: TRBJ1-1; clone_size: .; d_call: .; cdr3_nt: TGTGCCACTCAAACTGGGGGCAAGGACTCTGAAGCTTTCTTT; cdr3_aa: CATQTGGKDSEAFF
v_call: TRBV12-3/TRBV12-4; j_call: TRBJ1-6; clone_size: .; d_call: TRBD1; cdr3_nt: TGTGCCAGCAGTGGGACAGGGAATTCACCCCTCCACTTT; cdr3_aa: CASSGTGNSPLHF
v_call: TRBV7-9; j_call: TRBJ1-2; clone_size: .; d_call: .; cdr3_nt: TGTGCCAGCAGCTCACAGGGATGGGAAGCTAACTATGGCTACACCTTC; cdr3_aa: CASSSQGWEANYGYTF
v_call: TRBV7-9; j_call: TRBJ2-1; clone_size: .; d_call: TRBD1; cdr3_nt: TGTGCCAGCAGCCCTCTCCCCTGGGACAGGGGTCGAAATGAGCAGTTCTTC; cdr3_aa: CASSPLPWDRGRNEQFF
v_call: TRBV4-3; j_call: TRBJ1-3; clone_size: .; d_call: .; cdr3_nt: TGCGCCAGCAGCCAACACCAGGGTTCTGGAAACACCATATATTTT; cdr3_aa: CASSQHQGSGNTIYF
v_call: TRBV30; j_call: TRBJ1-1; clone_size: few; d_call: .; cdr3_nt: TGTGCCTGGAGTGGGACGGCTGAAGCTTTCTTT; cdr3_aa: CAWSGTAEAFF
v_call: TRBV21-1; j_call: TRBJ1-4; clone_size: .; d_call: .; cdr3_nt: TGTGCCAGCAGTGAGAACCTGACAGGGGGCCGAAAGGTAACTAATGAAAAACTGTTTTTT; cdr3_aa: CASSENLTGGRKVTNEKLFF
v_call: TRBV7-9; j_call: TRBJ2-7; clone_size: .; d_call: TRBD2; cdr3_nt: TGTGCCAGCAGTTGGACTAGCGGGGGGGCCACGTACGAGCAGTACTTC; cdr3_aa: CASSWTSGGATYEQYF
v_call: TRBV6-4; j_call: TRBJ2-3; clone_size: .; d_call: .; cdr3_nt: TGTGCCAGCAGTGACTGGAGGGCAATCACAGATACGCAGTATTTT; cdr3_aa: CASSDWRAITDTQYF
v_call: TRBV6-1; j_call: TRBJ1-2; clone_size: .; d_call: TRBD1; cdr3_nt: TGTGCCAGCAGTGAAACAGGGACAGGGGGCTACACCTTC; cdr3_aa: CASSETGTGGYTF
v_call: TRBV5-1; j_call: TRBJ2-2; clone_size: .; d_call: TRBD2; cdr3_nt: TGCGCCAGCAGAGAGGTAGCGGGGGGGCCCCCCGGGGAGCTGTTTTTT; cdr3_aa: CASREVAGGPPGELFF
v_call: TRBV7-9; j_call: TRBJ1-4; clone_size: .; d_call: TRBD1; cdr3_nt: TGTGCCAGCAGCTCACTGACAGGGGGCGCGAGGAAACTGTTTTTT; cdr3_aa: CASSSLTGGARKLFF
v_call: TRBV19; j_call: TRBJ1-5; clone_size: .; d_call: .; cdr3_nt: TGTGCCAGTACCAGCGGGTGGGGTGCCCAGCATTTT; cdr3_aa: CASTSGWGAQHF
v_call: TRBV18; j_call: TRBJ1-5; clone_size: few; d_call: .; cdr3_nt: TGTGCCAGTTCGGGACAATTGAATCAGCCCCAGCATTTT; cdr3_aa: CASSGQLNQPQHF
v_call: TRBV7-2; j_call: TRBJ2-7; clone_size: .; d_call: .; cdr3_nt: TGTGCCAGCAGCCCAATACAGGGACCCCCCTACGAGCAGTACTTC; cdr3_aa: CASSPIQGPPYEQYF
v_call: TRBV25-1; j_call: TRBJ1-1; clone_size: .; d_call: .; cdr3_nt: TGTGCCAGCAGTGAAGTGGGGCAGAACACTGAAGCTTTCTTT; cdr3_aa: CASSEVGQNTEAFF
v_call: TRBV6-5; j_call: TRBJ2-7; clone_size: .; d_call: .; cdr3_nt: TGTGCCAGCAGTTTTGGGCGGGGCTCCTACGAGCAGTACTTC; cdr3_aa: CASSFGRGSYEQYF
v_call: TRBV6-5; j_call: TRBJ2-7; clone_size: .; d_call: .; cdr3_nt: TGTGCCAGCATTGGGCTTTCAGGGGTCGAGCAGTACTTC; cdr3_aa: CASIGLSGVEQYF
v_call: TRBV6-4; j_call: TRBJ2-2; clone_size: .; d_call: TRBD2; cdr3_nt: TGTGCCAGCAGTGACCCTATACTAAGCGGGGACCACACCGGGGAGCTGTTTTTT; cdr3_aa: CASSDPILSGDHTGELFF
v_call: TRBV5-4; j_call: TRBJ2-7; clone_size: once; d_call: TRBD2; cdr3_nt: TGTGCCAGCAGCTTACTAGCGGGGAACGAGGAGTACTTC; cdr3_aa: CASSLLAGNEEYF
v_call: TRBV5-1; j_call: TRBJ2-7; clone_size: .; d_call: TRBD2; cdr3_nt: TGCGCCAGCACCTGGACTAGCGGGGCCTACGAGCAGTACTTC; cdr3_aa: CASTWTSGAYEQYF
v_call: TRBV1; j_call: TRBJ2-6; clone_size: .; d_call: .; cdr3_nt: TGCACCAGCAGCCAAGATCCCTGGTTTGTAGGAAATCCGTCCGGGGCCAACGTCCTGACTTTC; cdr3_aa: CTSSQDPWFVGNPSGANVLTF
v_call: TRBV19; j_call: TRBJ2-7; clone_size: .; d_call: .; cdr3_nt: TGTGCCAGTAGTATCGTGATCGGCTCCGAGCAGTACTTC; cdr3_aa: CASSIVIGSEQYF
v_call: TRBV4-2; j_call: TRBJ1-3; clone_size: .; d_call: .; cdr3_nt: TGTGCCAGCAGCCAAGAGACCGGGGGGCTGCTAGCCAACGTTCGAGACACCATATATTTT; cdr3_aa: CASSQETGGLLANVRDTIYF
v_call: TRBV7-9; j_call: TRBJ1-1; clone_size: .; d_call: TRBD1; cdr3_nt: TGTGCCAGCAGGACCAGAGGGACAGGGGACAGTGAAGCTTTCTTT; cdr3_aa: CASRTRGTGDSEAFF
v_call: TRBV7-2; j_call: TRBJ2-4; clone_size: .; d_call: .; cdr3_nt: TGTGCCAGCAGCTCAACGAGCATTCAGTACTTC; cdr3_aa: CASSSTSIQYF
v_call: TRBV18; j_call: TRBJ2-1; clone_size: .; d_call: TRBD1; cdr3_nt: TGTGCCAGCTCACCAGTCAGGGGACAGGCTGAGCAGTTCTTC; cdr3_aa: CASSPVRGQAEQFF
v_call: TRBV3-1/TRBV3-2; j_call: TRBJ2-1; clone_size: .; d_call: .; cdr3_nt: TGTGCCAGCAGCCCGCCCCTAGGTGAGCAGTTCTTC; cdr3_aa: CASSPPLGEQFF